This T cell receptor (beta chain) was documented in a study of blood T cell repertoires in COVID-19. Across the whole study: The United States, Italy and Spain were the sources of the acute and convalescent COVID-19 samples.

Per the original methods: Reference gene primer amplification gave nucleated cell count estimates. TCRdb's table, derived via immunoSEQ multiplex PCR, lists solely in-frame clones and lacks some. V, J and clone size are taken as reported in that table, and D and trimming were inferred from the DNA itself. The sample lists about 430,000 clones; roughly 88% were seen once. The CDR3 runs 14 residues. Trimming cost V 7 bases and J 0 bases, with 9 bases left between them. CDR1 is MDHEN and CDR2 is SYDVKM in the germline V gene. The participants were between about 18 and 100 years old and came from 20 to 30 US areas.

Source material: PBMCs or T cells enriched from blood (not recorded which). This chain connects TRBV28 to TRBJ1-4, with D uncertain. The source is a woman between 18 and 30 years old who had been exposed to COVID-19. The CDR3 DNA is TGTGCCAGCACCGAGCCTGCAACTAATGAAAAACTGTTTTTT. Its protein is CASTEPATNEKLFF.